One and the same sample provided the 11 T cell receptor beta chains below, sequenced in a study of T cell responses to AZD1222 COVID-19 vaccine. Here immunoSEQ multiplex PCR was the method, and the copy in TCRdb shows in-frame clones only, minus some. The repertoire consists of 110,000 to 150,000 clones, with 80% to 95% occurring once and the leading ten covering roughly 4%. Specimen: peripheral blood, collected on day 0 of AZD1222 vaccination. The source is an adult in good health.

The genes are TRBV19 and TRBJ1-1; D ambiguous. V gave up 2 bases and J gave up 8 bases, with 9 bases separating them. Germline assignment: CDR1 LNHDA and CDR2 SQIVND (reference sequence). This CDR3 comprises 12 residues. The CDR3 nucleotides read TGTGCCAGTAGTATACGGGCCGGGGAAGCTTTCTTT. It is translated as CASSIRAGEAFF. The whole variable domain, remainder taken from reference TRBV19 and TRBJ1-1, is DGGITQSPKYLFRKEGQNVTLSCEQNLNHDAMYWYRQDPGQGLRLIYYSQIVNDFQKGDIAEGYSVSREKKESFPLTVTSAQKNPTAFYLCASSIRAGEAFFGQGTRLTVV.

The chain joins TRBV3-1 (or the pseudogene TRBV3-2) to TRBJ2-2; possibly TRBD2 for D (5 bases). Trimming removed 1 base at V and 9 bases at J, with 6 bases between. The CDR3 loop spans 12 amino acids. Germline assignment: CDR1 LGHDT and CDR2 YNNKEL (reference sequence). The CDR3 loop reads CASSQGGRELFF. The CDR3 DNA reads as TGTGCCAGCAGCCAAGGAGGGAGGGAGCTGTTTTTT.

The chain links TRBV11-2 to TRBJ2-7; TRBD1 or TRBD2 may be the D gene (5 bases each). The CDR3 extends over 14 amino acids. Germline CDR1 reads SGHAT; CDR2 reads FQNNGV. V was pared by 1 base and J by 4 bases, with 11 bases between. CDR3 in amino acids: CASSLGGPTYEQYF. The CDR3 nucleotides are TGTGCCAGCAGCTTAGGGGGACCGACTTACGAGCAGTACTTC. The full variable domain, in which reference TRBV11-2 and TRBJ2-7 provide the parts outside the CDR3, is EAGVAQSPRYKIIEKRQSVAFWCNPISGHATLYWYQQILGQGPKLLIQFQNNGVVDDSQLPKDRFSAERLKGVDSTLKIQPAKLEDSAVYLCASSLGGPTYEQYFGPGTRLTVT.

The gene calls are TRBV7-2 and TRBJ1-6; 9 bases fit TRBD1. The length of the CDR3 is 15 residues. Looked up from germline, CDR1 is SGHTA and CDR2 is FQGNSA. J lost 7 bases, V lost 5 bases, and 6 bases had no gene match. The chain's CDR3 is CASSRSGTGNSPLHF. The CDR3 DNA is TGTGCCAGCAGCCGTAGCGGGACAGGGAATTCACCCCTCCACTTT. Full variable domain (missing parts from reference TRBV7-2 and TRBJ1-6): GAGVSQSPSNKVTEKGKDVELRCDPISGHTALYWYRQSLGQGLEFLIYFQGNSAPDKSGLPSDRFSAERTGGSVSTLTIQRTQQEDSAVYLCASSRSGTGNSPLHFGNGTRLTVT.

V usage is TRBV4-3 and J usage is TRBJ2-1; 7 nucleotides match TRBD2. Germline V gives CDR1 LGHNA, CDR2 YSLEER. V lost 4 bases to trimming and J lost 0 bases; unmatched junction nucleotides: 9. The CDR3 has 17 amino acids. The CDR3 coding sequence is TGCGCCAGCAGCCGTTCAGCGGCGGGAGTCTCCTACAATGAGCAGTTCTTC. It encodes CASSRSAAGVSYNEQFF.

This clone has only one observation. The chain has TRBV11-2 and TRBJ2-5, with D possibly being TRBD2 (8 bases). Deletions cut 5 bases from V and 6 bases from J, with 22 bases between. The CDR3 totals 16 residues. Germline V lookup: CDR1 SGHAT, CDR2 FQNNGV. CDR3 sequence: CASSPRSGGGKKTQYF. CDR3 nucleotides: TGTGCCAGCAGCCCCCGGTCGGGAGGGGGCAAAAAGACCCAGTACTTC.

V gene TRBV6-1 combines with J gene TRBJ1-2; D uncertain. This CDR3 has 11 amino acids. In germline, CDR1 is MNHNS, CDR2 SASEGT. V was shortened by 4 bases and J by 8 bases, with 8 bases between the two germline ends. CDR3 coding DNA: TGTGCCAGCAGTGGAGCAGTAGGCTACACCTTC. Residues: CASSGAVGYTF.

This clone was picked up a small number of times. CDR3 loop: CASSLELAGGETQYF. The CDR3, as DNA: TGCGCCAGCAGCTTGGAACTAGCGGGAGGAGAGACCCAGTACTTC. This chain connects TRBV5-1 to TRBJ2-5, with 12 bases aligning to TRBD2. The CDR3 sequence is 15 residues long. Unmatched junction bases numbered 1, after V lost 0 bases and J lost 4 bases. The germline CDR1 and CDR2 sequences are SGHRS and YFSETQ.

This clone occurred once. The chain combines TRBV30 with TRBJ1-5; D is undetermined. The CDR3 contains 14 residues. Germline loops: CDR1 GTSNPN, CDR2 SVGIG (reference sequence). V lost 3 bases and J lost 1, with 10 bases in between. CDR3 nucleotide sequence: TGTGCCTGGAGCCTGTCAGGCAGCAATCAGCCCCAGCATTTT. Translation gives CAWSLSGSNQPQHF.

The chain links TRBV5-1 to TRBJ2-5; D is unclear. Looked up from germline, CDR1 is SGHRS and CDR2 is YFSETQ. This CDR3 contains 13 residues. Trimming took off 4 bases at V and 1 base at J, with 8 bases between the two ends. CDR3 in amino acids: CASSAQTQETQYF. The DNA of the CDR3 is TGCGCCAGCAGCGCCCAAACCCAAGAGACCCAGTACTTC.

J is TRBJ2-3 and V is TRBV29-1; D remains ambiguous. CDR1 is SQVTM and CDR2 is ANQGSEA in the germline V gene. The ends were cut back, 7 bases at V and 4 bases at J, with 9 bases in the middle. The CDR3 is 11 amino acids. CDR3 amino acids: CSAESPDTQYF. As DNA, the CDR3 is TGCAGCGCCGAATCCCCAGATACGCAGTATTTT.